These 31 T cell receptor beta chains originate from one sample sequenced in a study of tumor-infiltrating lymphocytes in primary liver carcinoma. The authors took blood RNA from unsorted whole blood and also extracted germline DNA. TCR beta cDNA was made from 450 to 500 ng total RNA with a constant-region primer. Libraries for TCR beta were built through three nested multiplex PCR rounds, which together made up a slightly modified ARM-PCR procedure. Primers for the first two PCR rounds were TRBV1-TRBV30 forward primers and a C-beta reverse primer (around 10 cycles per round). Each CDR3 protein is one row after TCRdb ran MiXCR on the multiplex PCR reads. The sample includes 180,000 or so distinct CDR3 sequences, over 50% of them seen just once. The sequenced material came from peripheral blood. Every receptor here comes from a man between 35 and 55 years old with primary liver carcinoma and hepatitis B virus infection.

Remarks on this clonotype: A much larger clonotype is one base distant, so this may be a read error. The chain employs TRBV29-1 and TRBJ2-5; D gene uncertain. The length of the CDR3 is 12 residues. Germline CDR1 is SQVTM and CDR2 is ANQGSEA. Here the CDR3 reads CNVDRTGETQYF. The CDR3 DNA reads as TGCAACGTGGATAGAACCGGGGAGACCCAGTACTTC.

In regard to this clonotype: Compared with germline, one end of the junction differs, possibly owing to a read error. The J gene is TRBJ1-4, the V gene TRBV29-1; D is unresolved. The CDR3 consists of 12 residues. Germline assignment: CDR1 SQVTM and CDR2 ANQGSEA. The CDR3 spells CSVRGLGEKLFF. DNA of the CDR3: TGCAGCGTTCGCGGGCTTGGGGAAAAACTATTTTTT.

This sequence joins TRBV10-3 and TRBJ2-3; D is unresolved. The ends were cut back, 8 bases at V and 2 bases at J, with 14 bases in the middle. This CDR3 has 14 amino acids. Germline V gene lookup returns CDR1 ENHRY and CDR2 SYGVKD. The CDR3 bases are TGTGCCATCTTGATGGAAGGTGACACAGATACGCAGTATTTT. It encodes CAILMEGDTDTQYF.

The chain links TRBV12-3 or TRBV12-4 to TRBJ2-7; 13 nucleotides align to TRBD2. The V segment lost 4 bases and the J segment 5 bases; nucleotides outside the gene matches: 8. The CDR3 is 16 amino acids. CDR3 nucleotide sequence: TGTGCCAGCAGTTGTAGACTAGCGGGAGGATTTGACGAGCAGTACTTC. Translating it yields CASSCRLAGGFDEQYF.

The V and J genes are TRBV4-1 and TRBJ2-1, with 11 bases matching TRBD2. CDR3 length: 17 amino acids. The germline V gene has CDR1 MGHRA and CDR2 YSYEKL. Trimming at V came to 4 bases and at J to 2 bases, leaving 7 bases not matched to a gene. The CDR3 region has the DNA TGCGCCAGCAGCCGAGACCCGGGACTAGCGGCCTACAATGAGCAGTTCTTC. It codes for CASSRDPGLAAYNEQFF.

The count of this clonotype is one. The chain employs TRBV5-1 and TRBJ2-1; 7 bases map to TRBD1. The germline CDR1 and CDR2 sequences are SGHRS and YFSETQ. Trimming at V came to 4 bases and at J to 0 bases, leaving 4 bases not matched to a gene. This CDR3 has 15 residues. The CDR3 DNA is TGCGCCAGCAGCCGACAGGGTTACTCCTACAATGAGCAGTTCTTC. Its translation is CASSRQGYSYNEQFF. Drawing the rest from reference TRBV5-1 and TRBJ2-1, the complete variable domain is KAGVTQTPRYLIKTRGQQVTLSCSPISGHRSVSWYQQTPGQGLQFLFEYFSETQRNKGNFPGRFSGRQFSNSRSEMNVSTLELGDSALYLCASSRQGYSYNEQFFGPGTRLTVL.

This clonotype was picked up a small number of times. The CDR3 sequence: CASNPPPQGIGFQETQYF. CDR3 in DNA: TGTGCCAGCAACCCTCCCCCACAGGGTATCGGTTTTCAAGAGACCCAGTACTTC. J is TRBJ2-5 and V is TRBV6-5; maybe TRBD1 (6 bases). Germline V gene lookup returns CDR1 MNHEY and CDR2 SVGAGI. The V gene lost 7 bases and the J gene lost 2 bases, with 26 bases spanning the gap. CDR3 length: 18 amino acids.

Comments on this clonotype: A much more abundant neighbour one base away suggests this may be a read error. The gene calls are TRBV29-1 and TRBJ2-7; 9 nucleotides line up with TRBD1. CDR3 size: 13 residues. Germline CDR1 reads SQVTM; CDR2 reads ANQGSEA. In DNA form, the CDR3 reads TGCAACGTTGTGCGACAGGGGGTCGGGGAGCAGTACTTC. It specifies CNVVRQGVGEQYF.

The V gene is TRBV11-2, the J gene TRBJ2-7; D possibly corresponds to TRBD2 (6 bases). The CDR3 is made up of 12 amino acids. Germline values: CDR1 SGHAT, CDR2 FQNNGV. CDR3 loop: CVIVRGFYEQYF. The DNA of the CDR3 is TGTGTTATCGTGCGGGGTTTCTACGAGCAGTACTTC.

Details on this clonotype: At one end, the junction sequence differs from germline, possibly due to a read error. The chain has TRBV6-1 and TRBJ1-5; D is unresolved. CDR3 length: 15 residues. Looked up from germline, CDR1 is MNHNS and CDR2 is SASEGT. CDR3 amino acids: CTSSERGLGNRPQHF. The CDR3 nucleotides are TGTACCAGCAGTGAACGGGGTCTTGGCAATCGGCCCCAGCATTTT.

Comments on this clonotype: A clone one base away is much larger, so this may be a read error. The CDR3 bases are TGTGCCAGCAGTTATGGGGGTAATTCACCCCCCCACTTT. Translating it yields CASSYGGNSPPHF. The chain is built from TRBV12-3 or TRBV12-4 and TRBJ1-6, with a possible D match to TRBD1 (5 bases). The CDR3 totals 13 residues.

As for this clonotype: The missing conserved phenylalanine or tryptophan at the end of this CDR3 makes a read error likely. V usage is TRBV29-1 and J usage is TRBJ2-7; 9 nucleotides line up with TRBD2. The germline V gene has CDR1 SQVTM and CDR2 ANQGSEA. The CDR3 spans 14 residues. The J segment lost 3 bases and the V segment lost 5 bases, leaving 8 bases of the junction unmatched. The CDR3 nucleotides read TGCAGCGTTACGTCCGGAGCGGGAGGCTACGAGCAGTACTCC. Translating gives CSVTSGAGGYEQYS.

This chain links TRBV10-2 with TRBJ1-2, with a possible D match to TRBD1 (6 bases). Trimming stripped 0 bases from V and 9 bases from J, with 14 bases between. CDR1 and CDR2 (germline): WSHSY, SAAADI. CDR3 length equals 14 residues. CDR3 sequence reads: CASSESTRGSRYTF. The CDR3 nucleotides are TGCGCCAGCAGTGAGTCGACCAGGGGATCTCGCTACACCTTC.

The chain links TRBV12-3 or TRBV12-4 to TRBJ2-7; D not resolved. This CDR3 contains 11 residues. V shed 3 bases and J shed 5 bases, with 5 bases lying between them. CDR3 loop: CASSLEHEQYF. Here the CDR3 DNA reads TGTGCCAGCAGTTTGGAACACGAGCAGTACTTC.

This clonotype has just a few counts. The rearrangement joins TRBV5-1 to TRBJ2-7, with TRBD2 matching 8 bases. Looked up from germline, CDR1 is SGHRS and CDR2 is YFSETQ. The length of the CDR3 is 14 residues. With 4 bases clipped from V and 2 bases from J, the junction kept 5 bases outside the gene matches. CDR3 in amino acids: CASSRREGPYEQYF. The CDR3 coding sequence is TGCGCCAGCAGCCGTCGGGAGGGCCCCTACGAGCAGTACTTC.

This clonotype was counted a few times. V usage is TRBV6-2 or TRBV6-3 and J usage is TRBJ2-3, with TRBD2 identical over 9 bases. The trim removed 8 bases at V and 3 bases at J, leaving 9 bases unmatched. Germline lookup yields CDR1 MNHEY and CDR2 SVGEGT. The CDR3 covers 15 residues. CDR3 amino acids: CASRRRLAVTDTQYF. The CDR3 DNA reads as TGTGCCAGCCGCCGGCGACTAGCGGTGACAGATACGCAGTATTTT.

This clonotype was recorded many times. The chain uses TRBV5-5 and TRBJ2-7; D might be TRBD1 or TRBD2, each matching 5 bases. Germline loops: CDR1 SGHKS, CDR2 YYEKEE (reference sequence). Trimming cost V 1 base and J 5 bases, with 7 bases left between them. The CDR3 is made up of 12 amino acids. The CDR3 spells CASSLRGHEQYF. The CDR3 DNA follows: TGTGCCAGCAGCTTGCGGGGCCACGAGCAGTACTTC.

The chain carries TRBV5-1 and TRBJ2-7, with TRBD2 matching over 7 bases. V trimming: 4 bases; J trimming: 2 bases; junction bases outside the gene matches: 3. Germline V gene lookup returns CDR1 SGHRS and CDR2 YFSETQ. The CDR3 totals 13 residues. The CDR3 nucleotides are TGCGCCAGCAGCATCGGACTAGCCTACGAGCAGTACTTC. It specifies CASSIGLAYEQYF.

This clonotype has only a few counts. A clone one base away is much larger, so this may be a read error. The gene calls are TRBV11-3 and TRBJ2-1; D gene uncertain. Germline lookup yields CDR1 SGHNT and CDR2 YENEEA. The V gene lost 5 bases and the J gene lost 5 bases, with 16 bases spanning the gap. This CDR3 contains 15 residues. This CDR3 is CASSARCGVDNEQFF. Here the CDR3 DNA reads TGTGCCAGCAGCGCCAGATGTGGGGTTGACAATGAGCAGTTCTTC.

As to this clonotype: Since a much larger clone is just one base distant, this may be a read error. The genes are TRBV11-2 and TRBJ1-1; D remains ambiguous. Germline CDR1 is SGHAT and CDR2 is FQNNGV. CDR3 length: 14 residues. This chain's CDR3 is CAGSLRTKNTEAFF. The CDR3 coding sequence is TGTGCCGGCAGCTTGCGGACGAAAAACACTGAAGCTTTCTTT.

This clonotype was counted at least ten times. V usage is TRBV12-3 or TRBV12-4 and J usage is TRBJ1-5, with D possibly TRBD1 on 6 matching bases. The CDR3 spans 13 residues. The ends were cut back, 3 bases at V and 7 bases at J, with 10 bases in the middle. Here the CDR3 DNA reads TGTGCCAGCAGTTTCGGGGGCGGACAGCCCCAGCATTTT. This sequence encodes CASSFGGGQPQHF.

This chain connects TRBV6-5 to TRBJ2-6; 11 bases align to TRBD2. The CDR3 totals 19 residues. The V and J ends lost 2 bases and 4 bases, in that order; junction bases with no gene match: 10. Per germline, CDR1 MNHEY and CDR2 SVGAGI. CDR3 in amino acids: CASSYEVTSGALGANVLTF. CDR3 nucleotides: TGTGCCAGCAGTTACGAAGTGACTAGCGGGGCCTTAGGGGCCAACGTCCTGACTTTC.

The gene calls are TRBV29-1 and TRBJ1-4; no reliable D call. CDR1 is SQVTM, CDR2 ANQGSEA, per germline. V lost 7 bases to trimming and J lost 8 bases, with 14 bases between them. CDR3 length equals 12 residues. The CDR3 loop is CSANGENEKLFF. Here the CDR3 DNA reads TGCAGCGCTAACGGGGAAAACGAAAAACTGTTTTTT.

Worth noting for this clonotype: One end of the junction is discordant with germline, which a read error may explain. The chain employs TRBV11-2 and TRBJ1-6; weak D call: TRBD1 (5 bases). CDR3 length: 15 residues. Per the germline V gene, CDR1 is SGHAT and CDR2 is FQNNGV. The CDR3 DNA follows: TGTGTCAGCAGCTTAGACAGATCCTATAATTCACCCCTCCACTTT. Its translation is CVSSLDRSYNSPLHF. Supplemented by reference TRBV11-2 and TRBJ1-6, the full variable domain reads EAGVAQSPRYKIIEKRQSVAFWCNPISGHATLYWYQQILGQGPKLLIQFQNNGVVDDSQLPKDRFSAERLKGVDSTLKIQPAKLEDSAVYLCVSSLDRSYNSPLHFGNGTRLTVT.

About this clonotype itself: The missing conserved phenylalanine or tryptophan at the end of this CDR3 makes a read error likely. No DNA is shown, since the ends of the CDR3 on it are uncertain; the CDR3 is the one TCRdb lists. This rearrangement joins TRBV6-1 to TRBJ1-1; no check of the table's D call, TRBD1, against the DNA was made. The CDR3 region is 16 residues in length, termini included. Germline CDR1 is MNHNS and CDR2 is SASEGT. The CDR3 loop is CASSELGGTGNTEALL.

The chain links TRBV11-2 to TRBJ1-3; D call uncertain. Per the germline V gene, CDR1 is SGHAT and CDR2 is FQNNGV. This CDR3 has 13 residues. The ends were cut back, 5 bases at V and 5 bases at J, with 10 bases in the middle. CDR3 protein: CASSRTGRNTIYF. CDR3 coding DNA: TGTGCCAGCAGCCGGACGGGTAGAAACACCATATATTTT.

About this clonotype: The CDR3 ends on some other residue instead of the conserved phenylalanine or tryptophan, so this is likely a read error. The rearrangement joins TRBV28 to TRBJ2-6; a possible D gene is TRBD2 (6 bases). Per the germline V gene, CDR1 is MDHEN and CDR2 is SYDVKM. The CDR3 is 17 residues long. Trimming took off 8 bases at V and 1 base at J, with 18 bases between the two ends. The CDR3 coding sequence is TGTGCCAGCGGGGGGTCCGAAGGTGATTCTGGGGCCAACGTCCTGACTTAC. It yields the protein CASGGSEGDSGANVLTY.

The rearrangement links TRBV4-1 to TRBJ2-1; 7 nucleotides align to TRBD2. CDR1 is MGHRA, CDR2 YSYEKL, per germline. The ends lost 0 bases at V and 15 bases at J; junction bases unmatched: 14. This CDR3 comprises 15 residues. CDR3 protein: CASSQDGTNPPHLFF. CDR3 in DNA: TGCGCCAGCAGCCAAGACGGGACTAACCCCCCTCATCTGTTCTTC.

The gene calls are TRBV11-2 and TRBJ2-7, with 7 bases aligning to TRBD2. This CDR3 spans 13 amino acids. J gave up 6 bases and V 4 bases, and 6 bases lay outside the gene matches. Germline CDR1 reads SGHAT; CDR2 reads FQNNGV. The CDR3: CASSSQAGSEQYF. Written as DNA, the CDR3 is TGTGCCAGCAGCTCTCAAGCGGGGAGCGAGCAGTACTTC. Combining the CDR3 with reference TRBV11-2 and TRBJ2-7 gives the whole variable domain EAGVAQSPRYKIIEKRQSVAFWCNPISGHATLYWYQQILGQGPKLLIQFQNNGVVDDSQLPKDRFSAERLKGVDSTLKIQPAKLEDSAVYLCASSSQAGSEQYFGPGTRLTVT.

This clonotype was seen only a few times. The rearrangement uses TRBV6-6 and TRBJ1-2, with 9 bases fitting TRBD1. The V segment lost 2 bases and the J segment 6 bases; nucleotides outside the gene matches: 10. In germline, CDR1 is MNHNY, CDR2 SVGAGI (reference sequence). The length of the CDR3 is 16 residues. CDR3 loop: CASSYGGTGSHDGYTF. Here the CDR3 DNA reads TGTGCCAGCAGTTACGGGGGGACAGGGTCCCATGATGGCTACACCTTC.

The chain uses TRBV4-2 and TRBJ2-3, with D hard to call. CDR1 is LGHNA and CDR2 is YNFKEQ in the germline V gene. The CDR3 extends over 14 amino acids. Trimming took off 0 bases at V and 4 bases at J, with 8 bases between the two ends. CDR3 sequence: CASSQDRASDTQYF. In DNA form, the CDR3 reads TGTGCCAGCAGCCAAGATAGGGCCTCAGATACGCAGTATTTT.